The rows below give T cell receptor beta chains drawn from one sample of a study of blood T cell repertoires in COVID-19. The data were produced by immunoSEQ multiplex PCR, yet TCRdb's version contains in-frame clones alone and is incomplete. The repertoire holds around 97,000 clones, roughly 87% seen once, with 6.2% in the top ten. The sample consisted of peripheral blood. The receptor set was obtained from a human donor in a cohort sampled during active COVID-19. Both conserved end residues are part of each CDR3.

J gene: TRBJ2-2
V gene: TRBV24-1
CDR3 protein: CATSDWDRGSGELFF

J gene: TRBJ2-2
V gene: TRBV9
CDR3 protein: CASSDPGGDTGELFF

J gene: TRBJ1-4
V gene: TRBV6-5
CDR3 protein: CASSTGQGEKLFF

J gene: TRBJ2-4
V gene: TRBV5-4
CDR3 protein: CASSLAQKNIQYF

J gene: TRBJ2-2
V gene: TRBV7-2
CDR3 protein: CASSLTGELFF

J gene: TRBJ1-5
V gene: TRBV5-6
CDR3 protein: CASSSRGLPNQPQHF

J gene: TRBJ2-7
V gene: TRBV27
CDR3 protein: CASSLTTLSSYEQYF

J gene: TRBJ2-3
V gene: TRBV2
CDR3 protein: CASSELTSGSTDTQYF

J gene: TRBJ2-1
V gene: TRBV9
CDR3 protein: CASSVTSGSTEQFF

J gene: TRBJ2-5
V gene: TRBV6-5
CDR3 protein: CASKGWEETQYF

J gene: TRBJ2-1
V gene: TRBV11-2
CDR3 protein: CASSLTRGRRNEQFF

J gene: TRBJ2-3
V gene: TRBV2
CDR3 protein: CASSDGTGGLDTQYF

J gene: TRBJ1-4
V gene: TRBV18
CDR3 protein: CASSSMGGRTNEKLFF

J gene: TRBJ1-1
V gene: TRBV30
CDR3 protein: CAWTTGVMNTEAFF

J gene: TRBJ2-7
V gene: TRBV2
CDR3 protein: CASSESIAGESYEQYF

J gene: TRBJ2-5
V gene: TRBV28
CDR3 protein: CATTHKRLLVQETQYF

J gene: TRBJ2-1
V gene: TRBV6-5
CDR3 protein: CASSLLAGGIRNEQFF

J gene: TRBJ1-1
V gene: TRBV5-8
CDR3 protein: CASSLARQIEAFF

J gene: TRBJ2-2
V gene: TRBV10-2
CDR3 protein: CASRYGLAGRDDGELFF

J gene: TRBJ1-6
V gene: TRBV9
CDR3 protein: CASSVAIGGVSPLHF

J gene: TRBJ1-1
V gene: TRBV7-2
CDR3 protein: CASSLYMNTEAFF

J gene: TRBJ1-2
V gene: TRBV29-1
CDR3 protein: CSVDPGDDGYTF

J gene: TRBJ1-4
V gene: TRBV11-2
CDR3 protein: CASSLPAATGNNEKLFF

J gene: TRBJ1-2
V gene: TRBV29-1
CDR3 protein: CSEYSGDGYGYTF

J gene: TRBJ1-2
V gene: TRBV3-1/TRBV3-2
CDR3 protein: CASSQDWAGTNYGYTF

J gene: TRBJ1-2
V gene: TRBV5-1
CDR3 protein: CASSLALGGAGYGYTF

J gene: TRBJ2-7
V gene: TRBV15
CDR3 protein: CATSRDPGGEQYF

J gene: TRBJ2-1
V gene: TRBV7-9
CDR3 protein: CASSLTGTSGRGRNEQFF

J gene: TRBJ1-4
V gene: TRBV28
CDR3 protein: CASHARVTNEKLFF

J gene: TRBJ1-6
V gene: TRBV4-1
CDR3 protein: CASSQEVDSMERSPLHF

J gene: TRBJ2-3
V gene: TRBV6-6
CDR3 protein: CASSQTSGATDTQYF

J gene: TRBJ1-2
V gene: TRBV2
CDR3 protein: CASQSSGYGYTF

J gene: TRBJ2-1
V gene: TRBV10-3
CDR3 protein: CAISESPSDHTSEQFF

J gene: TRBJ2-5
V gene: TRBV28
CDR3 protein: CASRGQGVETQYF

J gene: TRBJ2-3
V gene: TRBV9
CDR3 protein: CASSAWGGSPDTQYF

J gene: TRBJ2-1
V gene: TRBV6-5
CDR3 protein: CASSPRYGDNEQFF

J gene: TRBJ1-4
V gene: TRBV24-1
CDR3 protein: CATSDYGGDFEKLFF

J gene: TRBJ2-1
V gene: TRBV19
CDR3 protein: CASTGTGAGEQFF